This T cell receptor (beta chain) appears in the sequencing data of a study of T cells in Graves' hyperthyroidism and ophthalmopathy. Amplified TCR beta CDR3 regions derived from RNA transcripts. In the first-round RT-PCR of the TCR CDR3, the HTBI primer set was used. MiXCR, run by TCRdb on the multiplex PCR reads, gives a single entry per CDR3 protein. Of fewer than 300,000 distinct CDR3 sequences in the sample, about 15% were seen once. This clonotype was detected many times. The CDR3 runs to 14 residues. From germline, CDR1 is SGHRS and CDR2 YFSETQ. Trimming removed 4 bases from V and 2 bases from J, with 11 bases in between.

The sequence derives from a woman in her forties or fifties with Graves' hyperthyroidism that later progressed to Graves' ophthalmopathy. V gene TRBV5-1 combines with J gene TRBJ2-3; D gene uncertain. The sequenced sample consisted of blood. CDR3 sequence (DNA): TGCGCCAGCAGCCCTCTTGGTACCACAGATACGCAGTATTTT. Its protein product is CASSPLGTTDTQYF.